This T cell receptor beta chain was found in a study of identifying expanded T cells in peripheral blood. Study-level results: Clone count variance between roughly two-week samples rose with total template count. Over approximately two and four weeks, about 17 and 20 clones changed, versus 1.2 between replicates.

The method was immunoSEQ multiplex PCR; TCRdb's version includes in-frame clones alone and lacks a portion of them. The sample lists around 57,000 clones; around 87% were seen once. In regard to this clone: Its antigen remains unknown.

No infections or other immune events were documented during collection. The CDR3 is 16 amino acids. V shed 4 bases and J shed 0 bases, with 17 bases lying between them. CDR1 is SGHRS, CDR2 YFSETQ, per germline. Sample: blood. The clonotype was recovered from a person aged 18 to 70 in good health. The chain is built from TRBV5-1 and TRBJ2-7; the D call may be TRBD1 or TRBD2 (5 bases each). The CDR3 nucleotides read TGCGCCAGCAGCACCGGGGTGGGGCTACACTCCTACGAGCAGTACTTC. Translation: CASSTGVGLHSYEQYF.